This TCR beta chain derives from a study of control samples from healthy donors and cancer patients. Assay used: immunoSEQ multiplex PCR; TCRdb lists only in-frame clones, some missing. The sample contains some 130,000 clones, 92% of which appear only once. The CDR3 contains 15 residues. Germline assignment: CDR1 MGHRA and CDR2 YSYEKL. The V segment lost 4 bases and the J segment 9 bases; nucleotides outside the gene matches: 11. V is TRBV4-1 and J is TRBJ1-4, with 7 bases fitting TRBD1. The clonotype was recovered from a man aged 18 to 29 in good health. Sequenced material: blood. The DNA for the CDR3 is TGCGCCAGCAGCCCCAGTGGGACAGTAATGAAAAAACTGTTTTTT. Amino acid sequence: CASSPSGTVMKKLFF.